Given below is one TCR beta chain in context. The templates were synthetic TCR analogs, and they were spiked into each PCR. Sequencing used immunoSEQ multiplex PCR; TCRdb keeps in-frame clones, though not all of them. The sample holds tens of thousands of clones, approximately 85% seen once. This sample is part of a study of PD-L1 blockade in urothelial cancer. About the study: From 2014, patients received atezolizumab, given as 1,200 mg intravenously every 3 weeks. Researchers found blood samples held a median of approximately 150,000 T cells. Analysis of blood occurred 3 weeks (second dose) and 6 weeks after treatment start.

V dropped 5 bases and J dropped 0 bases, with 8 bases sitting between them. Germline loops: CDR1 SGHVS, CDR2 FQNEAQ. The CDR3 consists of 14 residues. Noted time point: peripheral blood 6 weeks after treatment start. The input for sequencing was PBMCs, taken around atezolizumab (anti-PD-L1) treatment. The rearrangement links TRBV7-8 to TRBJ2-1; D is uncertain. The sequence was obtained from a man aged 50-59 years with urothelial cancer. The CDR3 region is CASSASISYNEQFF. The CDR3 DNA is TGTGCCAGCAGCGCCTCTATCTCCTACAATGAGCAGTTCTTC.